The rows below give T cell receptor beta chains drawn from one sample of a study of shared clonotypes between healthy human individuals. The data were produced by immunoSEQ multiplex PCR, yet TCRdb's version contains in-frame clones alone and is incomplete. The top ten hold 1% to 1.3% of the sample, which has some 2,000,000 clones, about 95% seen once. Sequencing was performed on naive CD8+ T cells sorted from blood. All receptors come from a man aged 18 to 30 in good health. Each CDR3 is given with its conserved first and last residue. A D gene is named only where the DNA matches it firmly. Clone size is shown for a subset of rows, as once, few, many or a class of expanded clone.

TRBJ2-1	NA	TRBD1	TRBV5-1	TGCGCCAGCAGCAGCCGACAGGGCACCTACAATGAGCAGTTCTTC	CASSSRQGTYNEQFF
TRBJ2-3	once	NA	TRBV7-2	TGTGCCACCTCCTCCGGGACCCTGCATGGACACACAGATACGCAGTATTTT	CATSSGTLHGHTDTQYF
TRBJ1-5	NA	NA	TRBV6-5	TGTGCCAGCAGTCTAACCGACAGAGGCAATCAGCCCCAGCATTTT	CASSLTDRGNQPQHF
TRBJ2-5	NA	NA	TRBV13	TGTGCCAGCAGCTTAACAACAGACCGATTACAAGAGACCCAGTACTTC	CASSLTTDRLQETQYF
TRBJ2-2	NA	TRBD2	TRBV2	TGTGCCAGTACTAGCGGGGGCCCAATCACCGGGGAGCTGTTTTTT	CASTSGGPITGELFF
TRBJ1-4	NA	NA	TRBV4-1	TGCGCCAGCAGCCTTGCCAGGGGCGGGACTAATGAAAAACTGTTTTTT	CASSLARGGTNEKLFF
TRBJ2-3	once	NA	TRBV21-1	TGTGCCAGCAGCAAAATAAACAGGAGGGCAGATACGCAGTATTTT	CASSKINRRADTQYF
TRBJ1-5	NA	NA	TRBV2	TGTGCCAGCAGGACCACAGAAAGCAATCAGCCCCAGCATTTT	CASRTTESNQPQHF
TRBJ2-5	NA	NA	TRBV10-2	TGCGCCAGCAGTGATTGGCACCACCAAGAGACCCAGTACTTC	CASSDWHHQETQYF
TRBJ2-7	NA	NA	TRBV21-1	TGTGCCAGCAGCAAAATGCCGGGCGCCTACGAGCAGTACTTC	CASSKMPGAYEQYF
TRBJ2-3	few	NA	TRBV2	TGTGCCAGCAGTGTCACAGATACGCAGTATTTT	CASSVTDTQYF
TRBJ1-3	NA	NA	TRBV6-5	TGTGCCACCCGTCTGGGGAGCTCTGGAAACACCATATATTTT	CATRLGSSGNTIYF
TRBJ1-4	NA	NA	TRBV6-1	TGTGCCAGCAGTGTCGTTGGACGGACTAATGAAAAACTGTTTTTT	CASSVVGRTNEKLFF
TRBJ2-7	NA	TRBD2	TRBV19	TGTGCCAGTTCAGCGGGAGTAAACGAGCAGTACTTC	CASSAGVNEQYF
TRBJ1-1	NA	NA	TRBV7-9	TGTGCCAGCAGCTTATACGGGGGGAACACTGAAGCTTTCTTT	CASSLYGGNTEAFF
TRBJ2-7	NA	TRBD1	TRBV29-1	TGCAGCGCCAGACAGGGGTACGAGCAGTACTTC	CSARQGYEQYF
TRBJ2-5	NA	TRBD1	TRBV10-1	TGCGCCAGCAGTGACCCGAGAACAGGGGGGAAGGGGCAAAGAGAGACCCAGTACTTC	CASSDPRTGGKGQRETQYF
TRBJ1-2	few	NA	TRBV7-8	TGTGCCAGCAGCCCCGGAGGGGAGGCCAGTACCTTC	CASSPGGEASTF
TRBJ2-1	NA	NA	TRBV19	TGTGCCAGTAGACAGGGAATCGATGAGCAGTTCTTC	CASRQGIDEQFF
TRBJ1-1	once	NA	TRBV13	TGTGCCAGCAGCTTATCCGGGACAGAAGCTTTCTTT	CASSLSGTEAFF
TRBJ2-7	NA	NA	TRBV27	TGTGCCAGCAGTCCTACCTCAGGGTTAGTGGAGTACGAGCAGTACTTC	CASSPTSGLVEYEQYF
TRBJ2-1	NA	NA	TRBV28	TGTGCCAGCAGTTCGACAGAGCCTAACAATGAGCAGTTCTTC	CASSSTEPNNEQFF
TRBJ2-7	once	NA	TRBV5-6	TGTGCCAGCAGCTTGACCCCTAGGAACGAGCAGTACTTC	CASSLTPRNEQYF
TRBJ2-1	NA	NA	TRBV5-1	TGCGCCAGCAGCTTGGCCGACTCCTCCTACAATGAGCAGTTCTTC	CASSLADSSYNEQFF
TRBJ2-7	NA	NA	TRBV30	TGTGCCTGGAGTGACACCCTGAGAGGGGGGGAGTCCTACGAGCAGTACTTC	CAWSDTLRGGESYEQYF
TRBJ2-3	NA	TRBD1	TRBV7-9	TGTGCCAGCAGTTCCTCAGGGGGCTTGAGCACAGATACGCAGTATTTT	CASSSSGGLSTDTQYF
TRBJ2-7	NA	TRBD2	TRBV15	TGTGCCACCAGCAATCCTAGCGGGAGCTCCTACGAGCAGTACTTC	CATSNPSGSSYEQYF
TRBJ2-7	NA	NA	TRBV28	TGTGCCAGCAGTTTACTTGACATCTCCTACGAGCAGTACTTC	CASSLLDISYEQYF
TRBJ2-4	NA	NA	TRBV5-6	TGTGCCAGCAGCTTATTATGGGACATTCAGTACTTC	CASSLLWDIQYF
TRBJ2-7	NA	NA	TRBV27	TGTGCCAGCAGTTTAAGAAGCGGCTACGAGCAGTACTTC	CASSLRSGYEQYF
TRBJ2-7	NA	TRBD1	TRBV9	TGTGCCAGCAGCCACTCTCCAGGACAGGGCGTCTACGAGCAGTACTTC	CASSHSPGQGVYEQYF
TRBJ2-7	NA	TRBD2	TRBV5-4	TGTGCCAGCAGCGATAGCGGGAGGTTCAAGGAGCAGTACTTC	CASSDSGRFKEQYF
TRBJ2-2	NA	NA	TRBV4-3	TGCGCCAGCAGCCTAGCGGACCAGTGGCTCGGGGAGCTGTTTTTT	CASSLADQWLGELFF
TRBJ2-5	NA	TRBD2	TRBV28	TGTGCCAGCAGAGGACTAGACGGACAAGAGACCCAGTACTTC	CASRGLDGQETQYF
TRBJ2-3	few	NA	TRBV30	TGTGCCTGGACCGGACAGCTTACAGATACGCAGTATTTT	CAWTGQLTDTQYF
TRBJ2-3	NA	NA	TRBV29-1	TGCAGCGTTGAATTTCGGCGGGATGTAACAGATACGCAGTATTTT	CSVEFRRDVTDTQYF
TRBJ2-5	NA	TRBD2	TRBV10-1	TGCGCCAGCAGTGAGGAGCCTACTAGCGGGGAGCAGGAGACCCAGTACTTC	CASSEEPTSGEQETQYF
TRBJ2-5	NA	NA	TRBV4-2	TGTGCCAGCAGCCAAGCGGACAGCCAAGAGACCCAGTACTTC	CASSQADSQETQYF
TRBJ2-2	NA	NA	TRBV6-6	TGTGCCAGCAGTCTTCCTCAGGAGCTGTTTTTT	CASSLPQELFF
TRBJ2-7	NA	TRBD1	TRBV14	TGTGCCAGCAGCCAAGGACCCCAGGGGGCTAACCACGAGCAGTACTTC	CASSQGPQGANHEQYF
TRBJ1-3	NA	NA	TRBV2	TGTGCCAGCAGTGACGACGGCCATTCTGGAAACACCATATATTTT	CASSDDGHSGNTIYF
TRBJ2-7	NA	NA	TRBV28	TGTGCCAGCAGTTTCCGACTGGGGCTGGAAGAGCAGTACTTC	CASSFRLGLEEQYF
TRBJ1-4	NA	NA	TRBV6-5	TGTGCCAGCAAAGCCGGTAATGAAAAACTGTTTTTT	CASKAGNEKLFF
TRBJ2-1	NA	TRBD1	TRBV6-5	TGTGCCAGCAGTTTGGGGACAGGGTACAATGAGCAGTTCTTC	CASSLGTGYNEQFF
TRBJ2-2	NA	TRBD1	TRBV7-9	TGTGCCAGCATCACACGGGACAGGCTCACCGGGGAGCTGTTTTTT	CASITRDRLTGELFF
TRBJ2-1	NA	NA	TRBV13	TGTGCCAGCAGCCAAAGGGGTTTTAGCTCCTACAATGAGCAGTTCTTC	CASSQRGFSSYNEQFF
TRBJ2-1	NA	NA	TRBV28	TGTGCCAGCTGGGCAGAAGGCTCCTACAATGAGCAGTTCTTC	CASWAEGSYNEQFF
TRBJ1-1	NA	NA	TRBV28	TGTGCCAGCAGTGCCTACAGGGAGGTCACTGAAGCTTTCTTT	CASSAYREVTEAFF
TRBJ2-2	once	NA	TRBV5-6	TGTGCCAGCAGCTTGGCCGTCCTAGAGGGGGACACCGGGGAGCTGTTTTTT	CASSLAVLEGDTGELFF
TRBJ1-5	NA	NA	TRBV10-3	TGTGCCATCAGGGGGACCCATTATAGCAATCAGCCCCAGCATTTT	CAIRGTHYSNQPQHF
TRBJ2-1	NA	NA	TRBV9	TGTGCCAGCAGCCCCCCGGAGCGGCTGCACAATGAGCAGTTCTTC	CASSPPERLHNEQFF